A selection of T cell receptor beta chains follows, all from one sample in a study of blood T cell repertoires in COVID-19. The assay was immunoSEQ multiplex PCR, and TCRdb's table has in-frame clones only and misses some. The repertoire holds 150,000 to 200,000 clones, with more than 70% as singletons. The material sequenced was peripheral blood. The receptors were sampled from a man aged 35 to 55 with active or convalescent COVID-19. Both conserved end residues are part of each CDR3. The D gene is left open where the match is weak. The listing skips clone size in some rows; elsewhere it reads once, few, many or a size class.

v_call,j_call,clone_size,d_call,cdr3_aa,cdr3_nt
TRBV4-3,TRBJ2-3,.,.,CASSPGHSTDTQYF,TGCGCCAGCAGCCCGGGACACTCCACAGATACGCAGTATTTT
TRBV19,TRBJ1-4,.,TRBD1,CASSGRQGWNEKLFF,TGTGCCAGTAGTGGACGACAGGGGTGGAATGAAAAACTGTTTTTT
TRBV30,TRBJ1-1,.,.,CAWARTEAFF,TGTGCCTGGGCTAGGACTGAAGCTTTCTTT
TRBV7-2,TRBJ1-6,.,TRBD1,CASSTLTGVNSPLHF,TGTGCCAGCAGCACCCTGACAGGGGTGAATTCACCCCTCCACTTT
TRBV7-6,TRBJ2-1,.,.,CASSLGGGERQFF,TGTGCCAGCAGCTTAGGCGGTGGTGAACGTCAGTTCTTC
TRBV19,TRBJ2-4,.,TRBD1,CASSRIAGTGAKNIQYF,TGTGCCAGTAGTAGGATAGCCGGGACAGGGGCAAAAAACATTCAGTACTTC
TRBV12-3/TRBV12-4,TRBJ1-1,.,.,CASRRTGIAEAFF,TGTGCCAGCAGAAGAACAGGGATCGCTGAAGCTTTCTTT
TRBV6-5,TRBJ2-3,.,.,CATKFRETHTDTQYF,TGTGCCACCAAATTCCGGGAGACCCACACAGATACGCAGTATTTT
TRBV15,TRBJ1-2,.,TRBD1,CATSRDRTGDRYTF,TGTGCCACCAGCAGAGATCGGACAGGGGATCGCTACACCTTC
TRBV15,TRBJ2-1,.,.,CATSSGARAFSYNEQFF,TGTGCCACCAGCAGTGGGGCCCGGGCCTTCTCCTACAATGAGCAGTTCTTC
TRBV5-7,TRBJ1-2,few,.,CASSLAEGPGGDGYTF,TGTGCCAGCAGCTTGGCGGAGGGACCCGGAGGGGATGGCTACACCTTC
TRBV9,TRBJ1-3,once,.,CASSVEAGRHSGNTIYF,TGTGCCAGCAGCGTAGAGGCCGGCAGGCACTCTGGAAACACCATATATTTT
TRBV6-5,TRBJ1-1,.,.,CASSTGVTNTEAFF,TGTGCCAGCAGTACAGGAGTCACGAACACTGAAGCTTTCTTT
TRBV5-1,TRBJ1-3,.,.,CASSLGAGRNSGNTIYF,TGCGCCAGCAGCTTGGGTGCAGGCCGAAACTCTGGAAACACCATATATTTT
TRBV5-1,TRBJ1-4,.,TRBD1,CASSFGQGGEKLFF,TGCGCCAGCAGCTTTGGACAGGGCGGGGAAAAACTGTTTTTT
TRBV3-1/TRBV3-2,TRBJ2-1,.,TRBD2,CASSRSGGPDGEQFF,TGTGCCAGCAGTAGAAGCGGGGGGCCTGACGGTGAGCAGTTCTTC
TRBV30,TRBJ2-2,.,.,CAWSVRGAIWRELFF,TGTGCCTGGAGTGTTCGGGGGGCCATCTGGAGGGAGCTGTTTTTT
TRBV6-5,TRBJ2-7,.,.,CASSYSSGGSSYEQYF,TGTGCCAGCAGTTACTCGAGTGGTGGGAGCTCCTACGAGCAGTACTTC
TRBV7-3,TRBJ1-1,.,TRBD1,CASSYRGTAEAFF,TGTGCCAGCAGCTACAGGGGAACGGCTGAAGCTTTCTTT
TRBV4-1,TRBJ2-1,.,TRBD2,CASSLLSGGAFNEQFF,TGCGCCAGCAGCCTTCTGAGCGGGGGGGCTTTTAATGAGCAGTTCTTC
TRBV30,TRBJ1-5,once,.,CAWGGEGGNQPQHF,TGTGCCTGGGGTGGCGAGGGAGGCAATCAGCCCCAGCATTTT
TRBV6-2/TRBV6-3,TRBJ1-1,.,.,CASSLPVASEAFF,TGTGCCAGCAGTCTCCCCGTGGCATCGGAAGCTTTCTTT
TRBV30,TRBJ1-2,once,.,CAWSGSGYGYTF,TGTGCCTGGAGTGGTAGTGGCTATGGCTACACCTTC
TRBV5-1,TRBJ2-3,.,TRBD2,CASSVRSGGRVDTQYF,TGCGCCAGCAGCGTCAGGAGCGGGGGGAGAGTAGATACGCAGTATTTT
TRBV19,TRBJ1-5,few,.,CASKFAGKYQPQHF,TGTGCCAGTAAATTTGCAGGGAAGTATCAGCCCCAGCATTTT
TRBV3-1/TRBV3-2,TRBJ1-2,.,TRBD1,CASSQGAQGGYGYTF,TGTGCCAGCAGCCAAGGGGCACAGGGGGGCTATGGCTACACCTTC
TRBV24-1,TRBJ1-1,.,.,CATSDQTEAFF,TGTGCCACCAGTGATCAAACTGAAGCTTTCTTT
TRBV6-5,TRBJ2-1,few,TRBD1,CASSYKGTGRYNEQFF,TGTGCCAGCAGTTATAAAGGGACAGGGAGATACAATGAGCAGTTCTTC
TRBV7-8,TRBJ1-5,once,TRBD1,CASSLGDRRGNQPQHF,TGTGCCAGCAGCTTAGGGGACAGGAGGGGCAATCAGCCCCAGCATTTT
TRBV12-3/TRBV12-4,TRBJ2-1,.,TRBD1,CASRTGGLEGFF,TGTGCCAGCAGAACAGGGGGCCTAGAGGGGTTCTTC
TRBV13,TRBJ1-2,.,.,CASSLDRMGYTF,TGTGCCAGCAGCTTAGACAGGATGGGCTACACCTTC
TRBV18,TRBJ1-5,few,TRBD1,CASSPTGLVQPQHF,TGTGCCAGCTCACCGACAGGGCTCGTCCAGCCCCAGCATTTT
TRBV28,TRBJ1-2,.,.,CASTLGGRDGYTF,TGTGCCAGCACCCTTGGCGGTAGAGATGGCTACACCTTC